What follows is one T cell receptor (beta chain) and its context. The source of the sample is a study of sequential checkpoint blockade in melanoma. As for the study in general: Both treatment sequences were followed by maintenance nivolumab.

Treatment indicated: randomized to nivolumab then ipilimumab (arm A) or the reverse (arm B). DNA-damaging chemotherapy had not been given to any patient beforehand. PBMC sorting kept live CD3+CD8+ cells without CD19 or CD56. The germline V gene has CDR1 MNHNS and CDR2 SASEGT. V was pared by 2 bases and J by 0 bases, with 0 bases of the junction left unmatched. This CDR3 region has 16 residues. TCRdb keeps only in-frame clones here, not all; method: immunoSEQ multiplex PCR. The table has approximately 10,000 clones, about three quarters seen once; the top ten hold roughly 50%. This clonotype was sampled from a human donor with melanoma. The sample here was CD8+ T cells sorted from blood (inferred from file names), taken from a patient given nivolumab and ipilimumab in sequence. This chain connects TRBV6-1 to TRBJ2-6, with TRBD2 matching over 8 bases. This chain's CDR3 is CASSERGGSGANVLTF. DNA of the CDR3: TGTGCCAGCAGTGAACGGGGGGGCTCTGGGGCCAACGTCCTGACTTTC.